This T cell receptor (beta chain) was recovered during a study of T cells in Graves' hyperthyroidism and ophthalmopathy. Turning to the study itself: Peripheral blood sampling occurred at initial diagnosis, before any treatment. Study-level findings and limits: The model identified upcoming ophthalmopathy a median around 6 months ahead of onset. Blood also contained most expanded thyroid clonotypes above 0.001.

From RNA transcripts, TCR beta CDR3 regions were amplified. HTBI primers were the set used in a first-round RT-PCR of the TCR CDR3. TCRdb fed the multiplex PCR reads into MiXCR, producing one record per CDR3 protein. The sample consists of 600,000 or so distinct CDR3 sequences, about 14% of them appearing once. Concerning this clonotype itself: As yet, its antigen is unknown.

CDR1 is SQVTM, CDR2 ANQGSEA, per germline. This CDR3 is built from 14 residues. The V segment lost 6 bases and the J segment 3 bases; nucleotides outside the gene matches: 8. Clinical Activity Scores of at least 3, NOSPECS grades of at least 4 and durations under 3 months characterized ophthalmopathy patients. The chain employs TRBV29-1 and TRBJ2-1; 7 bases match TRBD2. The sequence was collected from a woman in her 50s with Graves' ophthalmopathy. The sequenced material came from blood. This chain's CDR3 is CSVHSGTDYNEQFF. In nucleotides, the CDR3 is TGCAGCGTACACAGCGGGACTGACTACAATGAGCAGTTCTTC.